These T cell receptor beta chains were read from a single sample in a study of graft-versus-host responses after intestinal transplantation. Assay used: immunoSEQ multiplex PCR; TCRdb lists only in-frame clones, some missing. This sample carries some 10,000 clones, approximately 92% of them seen once, and the ten largest clones take 4% to 5.5%. Here the sequenced sample was PBMCs, taken roughly 64 days after transplant. The receptors were gathered from a human patient who received an intestinal transplant, so some T cells may come from the graft donor. Each CDR3 is given with its conserved first and last residue. D genes are given only for firm matches. Expanded clones get a size class; other rows say once, few or many, or leave the size out.

d_gene	v_gene	abundance	j_gene	CDR3nt	CDR3aa
.	TRBV6-1	.	TRBJ1-5	TGTGCCAGCAGTGAAGGGGCCAATCAGCCCCAGCATTTT	CASSEGANQPQHF
TRBD1	TRBV6-1	.	TRBJ2-5	TGTGCCAGCAGACAGGGGTTCCAAGAGACCCAGTACTTC	CASRQGFQETQYF
.	TRBV15	.	TRBJ1-1	TGTGCCACCAGCCCCGGACCGAGTGAAGCTTTCTTT	CATSPGPSEAFF
TRBD1	TRBV7-8	.	TRBJ1-2	TGTGCCAGCAGCTTACTGGGGACAGCACCTAACTATGGCTACACCTTC	CASSLLGTAPNYGYTF
.	TRBV7-9	.	TRBJ1-5	TGTGCCAGCAGCTTGGACAGCTTCAATCAGCCCCAGCATTTT	CASSLDSFNQPQHF
.	TRBV30	.	TRBJ1-2	TGTGCCTGGAGTCCCGTGGCGTCTAACTATGGCTACACCTTC	CAWSPVASNYGYTF
TRBD1	TRBV27	once	TRBJ2-7	TGTGCCAGTTCACAGGGGGGCGAGCAGTACTTC	CASSQGGEQYF
.	TRBV21-1	.	TRBJ2-3	TGTGCCAGCAGCAAATACCACCGACTAGCGGGAGGCACAGATACGCAGTATTTT	CASSKYHRLAGGTDTQYF
.	TRBV9	once	TRBJ1-3	TGTGCCAGCAGCGCACAGGGTGGAGGAAATACCATATATTTT	CASSAQGGGNTIYF
.	TRBV5-6	once	TRBJ2-4	TGTGCCAGCAGCTTATGGGTCATAGCCAAAAACATTCAGTACTTC	CASSLWVIAKNIQYF
TRBD2	TRBV28	.	TRBJ2-3	TGTGCCAGCACGGGACTAGCCCCAATAGCGTACACAGATACGCAGTATTTT	CASTGLAPIAYTDTQYF
.	TRBV21-1	.	TRBJ1-4	TGTGCCAGCAGCGGACAGGGTTTGGCTAATGAAAAACTGTTTTTT	CASSGQGLANEKLFF
TRBD2	TRBV9	.	TRBJ2-7	TGTGCCAGCAGCGTAGAAGGGGCGGGAGCTGCCTACGAGCAGTACTTC	CASSVEGAGAAYEQYF
.	TRBV27	.	TRBJ2-7	TGTGCCAGCAGTTTATCGAATTCGGGACCGATCTACGAGCAGTACTTC	CASSLSNSGPIYEQYF
TRBD2	TRBV6-4	.	TRBJ2-5	TGTGCCAGCAGCCGACTAGCGGGAGGCTCGGAGACCCAGTACTTC	CASSRLAGGSETQYF
.	TRBV7-6	.	TRBJ1-1	TGTGCCAGCAGCTTAGAGGTAGGGATGGCTGAAGCTTTCTTT	CASSLEVGMAEAFF
.	TRBV9	.	TRBJ1-3	TGTGCCAGCAGCGGTTCGCACTCTGGAAACACCATATATTTT	CASSGSHSGNTIYF
.	TRBV5-6	.	TRBJ2-1	TGTGCCAGCAGCACTACCCCGGCCCATGGGGATGAGCAGTTCTTC	CASSTTPAHGDEQFF
.	TRBV6-5	.	TRBJ2-2	TGTGCCAGCAGCGGGGGCTACGGGGAGCTGTTTTTT	CASSGGYGELFF
.	TRBV9	.	TRBJ2-1	TGTGCCAGCAGCGTAGCTACAGAGGGGAGCTCCTACAATGAGCAGTTCTTC	CASSVATEGSSYNEQFF
TRBD1	TRBV29-1	.	TRBJ1-2	TGCAGCGTTGAAGACCCCGGACAGGAACTAGCTAACTATGGCTACACCTTC	CSVEDPGQELANYGYTF
TRBD1	TRBV30	.	TRBJ2-3	TGTGCCTGGAGTGTACGACAGGGGGGCACAGATACGCAGTATTTT	CAWSVRQGGTDTQYF
.	TRBV4-3	.	TRBJ1-4	TGCGCCAGCAGCCACGGATCAAGTGCCGTCGATGGCGAACTGTTTTTT	CASSHGSSAVDGELFF
TRBD1	TRBV4-3	.	TRBJ1-1	TGCGCCAGCAGCCGTGACAGGGGAGCGACTGAAGCTTTCTTT	CASSRDRGATEAFF
.	TRBV28	.	TRBJ2-7	TGTGCCAGCAGTTCCCTCCCCCGAGACAGCAACTACGAGCAGTACTTC	CASSSLPRDSNYEQYF
.	TRBV28	.	TRBJ1-5	TGTGCCAGCAGCCCACCGGGACCCAGCAATCAGCCCCAGCATTTT	CASSPPGPSNQPQHF
TRBD2	TRBV4-1	.	TRBJ2-1	TGCGCCAGCAGCCAAGTCCAGCGGGACGACAATGAGCAGTTCTTC	CASSQVQRDDNEQFF
.	TRBV19	.	TRBJ2-5	TGTGCCAGTAGTATAGGATCAGGGTTGGATTCAGGGACCCAGTACTTC	CASSIGSGLDSGTQYF
.	TRBV23-1	.	TRBJ2-5	TGCGCCAGCAGTCAATCTTATGAGGGAGAGACCCAGTACTTC	CASSQSYEGETQYF
.	TRBV7-9	few	TRBJ1-1	TGTGCCAGCAGCTTAGTAGGTGAAGCTTTCTTT	CASSLVGEAFF
TRBD2	TRBV11-2	.	TRBJ2-7	TGTGCCAGCAGCTTAGAGAGCGGGAGTGTGTACGAGCAGTACTTC	CASSLESGSVYEQYF
.	TRBV27	few	TRBJ1-1	TGTGCCAGCAGTTTACGGGGCACTGAAGCTTTCTTT	CASSLRGTEAFF
.	TRBV11-1	.	TRBJ1-1	TGTGCCAGCAGCTTGTACCACGGGGACACTGAAGCTTTCTTT	CASSLYHGDTEAFF
.	TRBV6-4	once	TRBJ2-1	TGTGCCAGCAGTAGAACACAGAACAATGAGCAGTTCTTC	CASSRTQNNEQFF
.	TRBV18	.	TRBJ2-5	TGTGCCAGCTCACTCGAACAGGGCCAAGAGACCCAGTACTTC	CASSLEQGQETQYF
.	TRBV5-1	once	TRBJ2-2	TGCGCCAGCAGCCCATTCCCCGATGCGAACACCGGGGAGCTGTTTTTT	CASSPFPDANTGELFF
TRBD1	TRBV7-9	.	TRBJ1-5	TGTGCCAGCAGCCAGACAGGGAAAAGGAGCAATCAGCCCCAGCATTTT	CASSQTGKRSNQPQHF
TRBD2	TRBV4-1	.	TRBJ2-1	TGCGCCAGCAGCCAAGAATTGGGACTAGCGGGAGGTGAGCAGTTCTTC	CASSQELGLAGGEQFF
TRBD2	TRBV14	.	TRBJ2-3	TGTGCCAGCAGCCAAGCTTGGACTAGCGGGAGGGCGGACACAGATACGCAGTATTTT	CASSQAWTSGRADTDTQYF
.	TRBV2	.	TRBJ2-2	TGTGCCAGCTTTTTGGGAGCCTCTAGGGAGACCGGGGAGCTGTTTTTT	CASFLGASRETGELFF
.	TRBV15	.	TRBJ2-1	TGTGCCACCAGCAGAGAGGTAAATGAGCAGTTCTTC	CATSREVNEQFF
.	TRBV28	.	TRBJ1-3	TGTGCCAGCAGTTTTGAGGGCCCTGGAAACACCATATATTTT	CASSFEGPGNTIYF
.	TRBV5-1	.	TRBJ1-6	TGCGCCAGCAGCTTCCGACAAGATAATTCACCCCTCCACTTT	CASSFRQDNSPLHF
TRBD2	TRBV7-8	.	TRBJ2-1	TGTGCCAGCAGCTTAGTGCTAGCGGGTGGGTGGAATGAGCAGTTCTTC	CASSLVLAGGWNEQFF
TRBD1	TRBV2	.	TRBJ1-5	TGTGCCAGCTCCGCGACAGGGTGGTGGCAGCCCCAGCATTTT	CASSATGWWQPQHF
.	TRBV18	.	TRBJ2-3	TGTGCCAGCTCACCACCGGGGGATACGCAGTATTTT	CASSPPGDTQYF
.	TRBV18	.	TRBJ1-1	TGTGCCAGCTCACCGGGCAGGGTGAACACTGAAGCTTTCTTT	CASSPGRVNTEAFF
.	TRBV10-3	.	TRBJ1-5	TGTGCCATCAGTGAGCTAGGATTGGCAGGACAGCCCCAGCATTTT	CAISELGLAGQPQHF
.	TRBV6-1	.	TRBJ2-7	TGTGCCAGCAGTGTCGGGAGCTCCTACGAGCAGTACTTC	CASSVGSSYEQYF
.	TRBV10-3	.	TRBJ2-7	TGTGCCATCAGTGATGGGGTGTGGACCTACGAGCAGTACTTC	CAISDGVWTYEQYF
.	TRBV9	.	TRBJ1-5	TGTGCCAGCAGCGTAGGTAGCAATCAGCCCCAGCATTTT	CASSVGSNQPQHF
TRBD2	TRBV28	.	TRBJ2-7	TGTGCCAGCAGCCCGGTCGGGGAGGGTAGGGACTTC	CASSPVGEGRDF